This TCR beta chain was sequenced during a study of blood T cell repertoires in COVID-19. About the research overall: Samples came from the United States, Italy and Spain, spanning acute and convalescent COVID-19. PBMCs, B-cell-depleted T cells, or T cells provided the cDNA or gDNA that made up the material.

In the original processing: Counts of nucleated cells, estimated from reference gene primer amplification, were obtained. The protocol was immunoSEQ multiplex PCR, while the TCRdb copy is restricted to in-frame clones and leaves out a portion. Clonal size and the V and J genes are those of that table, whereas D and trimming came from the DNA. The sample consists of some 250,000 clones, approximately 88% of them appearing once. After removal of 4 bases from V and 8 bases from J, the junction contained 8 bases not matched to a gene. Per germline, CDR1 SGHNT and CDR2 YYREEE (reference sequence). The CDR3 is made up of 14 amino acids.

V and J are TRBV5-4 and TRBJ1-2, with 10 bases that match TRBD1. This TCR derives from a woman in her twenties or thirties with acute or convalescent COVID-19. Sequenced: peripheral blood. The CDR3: CASSRDRGEIGYTF. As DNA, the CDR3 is TGTGCCAGCAGCAGGGACAGGGGAGAGATCGGCTACACCTTC. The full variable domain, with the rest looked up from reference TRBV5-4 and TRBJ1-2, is ETGVTQSPTHLIKTRGQQVTLRCSSQSGHNTVSWYQQALGQGPQFIFQYYREEENGRGNFPPRFSGLQFPNYSSELNVNALELDDSALYLCASSRDRGEIGYTFGSGTRLTVV.